The present T cell receptor beta chain was sequenced within a study of blood T cell repertoires in COVID-19. Study details: Samples taken during acute and convalescent COVID-19 were collected in the United States, Italy and Spain. Sources were T cells, B-cell-depleted T cells, or PBMCs; the material itself was cDNA or gDNA.

Trimming removed 0 bases from V and 5 bases from J; junction bases left unmatched: 14. The germline V gene encodes CDR1 LGHNA and CDR2 YSLEER. CDR3 size: 20 residues. Under the authors' procedure: Amplified reference gene primers provided the basis for estimating nucleated cell counts. Some clones are missing from TCRdb's copy, which holds only in-frame ones; the method was immunoSEQ multiplex PCR. The V and J calls and the clone size are those of that table, but D and trimming were determined from the DNA. The top ten clones hold roughly 4.7% of a sample with about 240,000 clones, roughly 82% of them seen once.

The V and J genes are TRBV4-3 and TRBJ2-2; 11 bases map to TRBD2. The sequenced sample was peripheral blood. The TCR comes from a woman aged 70 to 79 with acute or convalescent COVID-19. The CDR3 protein is CASSQDASSGGRLGTGELFF. The CDR3 DNA reads TGCGCCAGCAGCCAAGATGCGTCTAGCGGGGGGAGGCTTGGTACCGGGGAGCTGTTTTTT.